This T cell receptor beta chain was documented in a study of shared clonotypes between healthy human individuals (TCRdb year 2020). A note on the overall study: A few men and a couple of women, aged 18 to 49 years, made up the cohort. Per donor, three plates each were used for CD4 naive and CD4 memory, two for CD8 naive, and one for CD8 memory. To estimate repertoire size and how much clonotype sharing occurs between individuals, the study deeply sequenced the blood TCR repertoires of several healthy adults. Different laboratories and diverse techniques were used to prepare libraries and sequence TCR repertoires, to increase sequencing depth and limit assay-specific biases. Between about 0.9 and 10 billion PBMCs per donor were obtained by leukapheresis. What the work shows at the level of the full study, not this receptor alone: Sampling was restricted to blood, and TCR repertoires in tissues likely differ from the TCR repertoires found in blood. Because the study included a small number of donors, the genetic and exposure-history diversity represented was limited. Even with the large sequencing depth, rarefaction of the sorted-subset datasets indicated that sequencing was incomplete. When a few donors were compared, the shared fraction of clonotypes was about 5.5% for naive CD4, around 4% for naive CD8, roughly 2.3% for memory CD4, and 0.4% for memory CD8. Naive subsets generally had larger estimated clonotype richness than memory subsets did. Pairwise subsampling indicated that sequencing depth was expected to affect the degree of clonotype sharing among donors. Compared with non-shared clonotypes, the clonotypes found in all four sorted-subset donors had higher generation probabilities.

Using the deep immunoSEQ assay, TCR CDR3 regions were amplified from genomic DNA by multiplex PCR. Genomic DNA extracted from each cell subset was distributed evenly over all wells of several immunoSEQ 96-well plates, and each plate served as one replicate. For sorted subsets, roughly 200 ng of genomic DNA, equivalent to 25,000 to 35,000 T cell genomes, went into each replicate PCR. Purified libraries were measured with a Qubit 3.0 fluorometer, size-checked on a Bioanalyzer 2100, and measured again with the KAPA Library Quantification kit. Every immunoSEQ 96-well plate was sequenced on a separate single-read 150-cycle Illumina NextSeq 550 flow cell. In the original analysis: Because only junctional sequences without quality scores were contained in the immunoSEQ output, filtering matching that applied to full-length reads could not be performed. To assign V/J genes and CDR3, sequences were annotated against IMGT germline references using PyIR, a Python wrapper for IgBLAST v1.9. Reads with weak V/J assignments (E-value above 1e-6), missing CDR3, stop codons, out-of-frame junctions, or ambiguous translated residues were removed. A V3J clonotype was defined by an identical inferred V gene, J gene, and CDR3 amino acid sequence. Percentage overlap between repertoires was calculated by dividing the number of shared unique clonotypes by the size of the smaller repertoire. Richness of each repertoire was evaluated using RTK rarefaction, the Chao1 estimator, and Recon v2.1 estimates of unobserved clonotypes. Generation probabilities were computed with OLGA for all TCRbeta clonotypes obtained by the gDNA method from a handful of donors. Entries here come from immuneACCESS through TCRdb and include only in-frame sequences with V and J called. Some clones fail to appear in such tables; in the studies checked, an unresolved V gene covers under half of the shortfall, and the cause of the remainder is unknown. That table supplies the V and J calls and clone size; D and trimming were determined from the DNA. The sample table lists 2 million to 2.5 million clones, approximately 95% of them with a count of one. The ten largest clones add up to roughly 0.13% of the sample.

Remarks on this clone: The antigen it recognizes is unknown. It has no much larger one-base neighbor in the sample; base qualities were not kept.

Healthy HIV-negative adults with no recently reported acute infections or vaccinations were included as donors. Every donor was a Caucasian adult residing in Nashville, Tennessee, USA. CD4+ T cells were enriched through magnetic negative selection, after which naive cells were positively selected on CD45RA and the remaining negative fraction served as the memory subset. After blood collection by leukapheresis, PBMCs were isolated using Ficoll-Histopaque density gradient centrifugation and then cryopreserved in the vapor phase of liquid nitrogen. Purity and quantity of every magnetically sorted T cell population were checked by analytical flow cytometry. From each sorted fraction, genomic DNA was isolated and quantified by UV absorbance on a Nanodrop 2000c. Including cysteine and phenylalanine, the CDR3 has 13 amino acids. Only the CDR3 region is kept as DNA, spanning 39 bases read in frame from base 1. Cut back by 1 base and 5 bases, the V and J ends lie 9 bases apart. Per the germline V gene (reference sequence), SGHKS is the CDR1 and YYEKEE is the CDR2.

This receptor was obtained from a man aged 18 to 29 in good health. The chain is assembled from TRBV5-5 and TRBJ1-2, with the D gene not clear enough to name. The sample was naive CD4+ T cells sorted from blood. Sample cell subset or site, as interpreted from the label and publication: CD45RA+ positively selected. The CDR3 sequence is CASSLRLGYGYTF. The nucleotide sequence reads TGTGCCAGCAGCTTGAGGCTGGGTTATGGCTACACCTTC.